Presented here are 11 T cell receptor beta chains from one specimen sequenced in a study of T cell responses to AZD1222 COVID-19 vaccine. Only in-frame clones appear in the TCRdb table, and some are missing; sequencing was by immunoSEQ multiplex PCR. The table lists about 73,000 clones, approximately 92% of them singletons. The source material was peripheral blood, sampled 28 days after the second AZD1222 dose. Source of these receptors: an adult who received the AZD1222 COVID-19 vaccine.

In this sample, this clone turned up once. This chain uses TRBV14 with TRBJ1-3; the D gene is possibly TRBD1 (6 bases). Looked up from germline, CDR1 is SGHDN and CDR2 is FVKESK. Trimming pared 8 bases from V and 6 bases from J, leaving 20 bases between. The length of the CDR3 is 15 residues. The CDR3, as DNA: TGTGCCAGCCCTCCAGGTTGGGGGGCGGAAAACACCATATATTTT. As protein: CASPPGWGAENTIYF.

CDR3 loop: CASSLYNEQFF. The CDR3 DNA sequence: TGTGCCAGCAGTTTGTACAATGAGCAGTTCTTC. The chain joins TRBV12-3 or TRBV12-4 to TRBJ2-1; D not certain. V was trimmed by 3 bases and J by 4 bases, leaving 1 base between them. The CDR3 covers 11 residues.

This rearrangement joins TRBV4-1 to TRBJ1-2; tentative D call: TRBD1 (5 bases). Trimming took 0 bases from V and 0 from J, leaving 20 bases between them. Germline-derived CDR1 and CDR2 are MGHRA and YSYEKL. The CDR3 spans 19 residues. The CDR3 DNA reads TGCGCCAGCAGCCAAGAAGGTTGGGGGGTCCAGTCCTCTAACTATGGCTACACCTTC. Protein sequence: CASSQEGWGVQSSNYGYTF.

This clone was seen a single time. This chain uses TRBV28 with TRBJ2-1; 8 nucleotides line up with TRBD1. The CDR3 sequence is 15 residues long. Germline trimming cut 5 bases from V and 6 bases from J; bases unmatched to any gene: 9. The V gene's germline CDR1 is MDHEN and CDR2 SYDVKM. CDR3 region: CASSPLRDRFNEQFF. DNA of the CDR3: TGTGCCAGCAGTCCCCTCCGGGACAGGTTCAATGAGCAGTTCTTC.

J is TRBJ1-1 and V is TRBV5-5, with D possibly matching TRBD1 (5 bases). This CDR3 has 12 amino acids. V gave up 1 base and J gave up 10 bases, with 11 bases separating them. Germline CDR1 is SGHKS and CDR2 is YYEKEE (reference sequence). CDR3 nucleotides: TGTGCCAGCAGCTTGCTTGGGGCCGGAGCTTTCTTT. Its protein is CASSLLGAGAFF.

For the CDR3, the DNA is TGCGCCAGCAGCCCGGTCGGCTCTGGAAACACCATATATTTT. Translating it yields CASSPVGSGNTIYF. This chain links TRBV4-1 with TRBJ1-3; D remains ambiguous. CDR3 length equals 14 residues. V dropped 4 bases and J dropped 0 bases, with 7 bases sitting between them. The germline V gene has CDR1 MGHRA and CDR2 YSYEKL.

The chain uses TRBV9 and TRBJ1-2, with D unclear. V was shortened by 3 bases and J by 4 bases, with 10 bases between the two germline ends. Germline CDR1 SGDLS, CDR2 YYNGEE. This CDR3 contains 13 residues. CDR3 protein: CASSASGRYGYTF. The CDR3 nucleotides are TGTGCCAGCAGCGCCTCAGGTCGCTATGGCTACACCTTC. Filled out from reference TRBV9 and TRBJ1-2, the complete variable domain reads DSGVTQTPKHLITATGQRVTLRCSPRSGDLSVYWYQQSLDQGLQFLIQYYNGEERAKGNILERFSAQQFPDLHSELNLSSLELGDSALYFCASSASGRYGYTFGSGTRLTVV.

CDR3 amino acids: CATSDPTTSGGLNTQYF. Written as DNA, the CDR3 is TGTGCCACCAGTGACCCAACGACTAGCGGGGGGTTAAATACGCAGTATTTT. The rearrangement uses TRBV24-1 and TRBJ2-3, with 13 bases identical to TRBD2. Unmatched junction bases numbered 10, after V lost 4 bases and J lost 7 bases. The CDR3 spans 17 residues. In germline, CDR1 is KGHDR, CDR2 SFDVKD.

The V gene is TRBV30, the J gene TRBJ1-1, with D possibly matching TRBD1 (5 bases). The ends were cut back, 6 bases at V and 7 bases at J, with 21 bases in the middle. In germline, CDR1 is GTSNPN, CDR2 SVGIG (reference sequence). This CDR3 region has 14 residues. CDR3 in amino acids: CACLDGIPRVEAFF. In nucleotides, the CDR3 is TGTGCCTGCCTAGACGGGATCCCCAGGGTTGAAGCTTTCTTT. Combining the CDR3 with reference TRBV30 and TRBJ1-1 gives the whole variable domain SQTIHQWPATLVQPVGSPLSLECTVEGTSNPNLYWYRQAAGRGLQLLFYSVGIGQISSEVPQNLSASRPQDRQFILSSKKLLLSDSGFYLCACLDGIPRVEAFFGQGTRLTVV.

Here the CDR3 reads CASSGRQDPRWAIAGYTF. CDR3 nucleotides: TGTGCCAGCAGTGGGCGACAGGACCCCCGCTGGGCTATAGCTGGCTACACCTTC. The genes are TRBV6-1 and TRBJ1-2, with D perhaps matching TRBD1 (6 bases). Trimming removed 4 bases from V and 7 bases from J, with 28 bases in between. Germline V gives CDR1 MNHNS, CDR2 SASEGT. The CDR3 loop spans 18 amino acids.

CDR3 amino acids: CASSQRGTANTEAFF. In nucleotides, the CDR3 is TGTGCCAGCAGCCAAAGAGGGACAGCGAACACTGAAGCTTTCTTT. This chain links TRBV14 with TRBJ1-1; 7 bases are a match to TRBD1. Looked up from germline, CDR1 is SGHDN and CDR2 is FVKESK. The CDR3 has 15 residues. V was pared by 2 bases and J by 1 base, with 4 bases of the junction left unmatched. Using reference TRBV14 and TRBJ1-1 for the parts outside the CDR3, the full variable domain is EAGVTQFPSHSVIEKGQTVTLRCDPISGHDNLYWYRRVMGKEIKFLLHFVKESKQDESGMPNNRFLAERTGGTYSTLKVQPAELEDSGVYFCASSQRGTANTEAFFGQGTRLTVV.